Listed below are T cell receptor beta chains from one sample, sequenced in a study of blood T cell repertoires in COVID-19. Profiled with immunoSEQ multiplex PCR; TCRdb holds only in-frame clones, not every one. The sample records about 220,000 clones, 65% to 85% being singletons. Specimen: peripheral blood. The receptors derive from a woman in her 30s who had recovered from COVID-19. The CDR3 runs from the conserved cysteine through the conserved F or W. D genes are given only for firm matches. Not all rows give a size; the values are once, few, many and, for expanded clones, a class.

TRBV27,TRBJ2-5,NA,NA,TGTGCCAGCAGTTCCCGGGACACACAAGAGACCCAGTACTTC,CASSSRDTQETQYF
TRBV12-3/TRBV12-4,TRBJ2-7,NA,NA,NA,CASSLVAGGAYF
TRBV7-6,TRBJ1-1,NA,TRBD1,TGTGCCAGCAGCTTAGAAGTAGGGGGCCTGCTCTTCTTT,CASSLEVGGLLFF
TRBV7-9,TRBJ2-1,NA,TRBD2,TGTGCCAGCAGCTTAAGATTTACTAGCGGAATTAACAATGAGCAGTTCTTC,CASSLRFTSGINNEQFF
TRBV27,TRBJ2-2,NA,TRBD1,TGTGCCAGCAGTACCCCCGGACAGGTTAAGACCGGGGAGCTGTTTTTT,CASSTPGQVKTGELFF
TRBV7-9,TRBJ1-5,NA,NA,TGTGCCAGCAGCTTAGGATCAGACTATAGCAATCAGCCCCAGCATTTT,CASSLGSDYSNQPQHF
TRBV19,TRBJ2-5,NA,NA,TGTGCCAGTTCCCTTCAAGGGGCAGCCCAAGAGACCCAGTACTTC,CASSLQGAAQETQYF
TRBV5-1,TRBJ1-1,many,TRBD1,TGCGCCAGCAGCCTAAGACAGGGGCTGATTAATGGCACTGAAGCTTTCTTT,CASSLRQGLINGTEAFF
TRBV21-1,TRBJ2-6,NA,NA,TGTGCCAGCAGCAAAGTTACGGTAGGGGTCCCTGGGGCCAACGTCCTGACTTTC,CASSKVTVGVPGANVLTF
TRBV15,TRBJ1-1,NA,NA,TGTGCCACCGGGAGTCCGATGAACACTGAAGCTTTCTTT,CATGSPMNTEAFF
TRBV7-9,TRBJ1-6,NA,NA,TGTGCCAGCAGCTTACTCGGAGGCTATAATTCACCCCTCCACTTT,CASSLLGGYNSPLHF
TRBV7-2,TRBJ2-1,NA,TRBD1,TGTGCCAGCAGCTTCCGGGACAGCTCCTACAATGAGCAGTTCTTC,CASSFRDSSYNEQFF
TRBV24-1,TRBJ2-3,NA,TRBD1,TGTGCCACCAGTGGTTTGGGGACAGGCACAGATACGCAGTATTTT,CATSGLGTGTDTQYF
TRBV29-1,TRBJ2-7,NA,NA,TGCAGCGTCTGGGAGAGAGAGCAGTACTTC,CSVWEREQYF
TRBV3-1/TRBV3-2,TRBJ2-3,NA,NA,TGTGCCAGCAGCCAAGGGGTAGCGGAGGGCACAGATACGCAGTATTTT,CASSQGVAEGTDTQYF
TRBV11-2,TRBJ2-7,NA,NA,TGTGCCAGCAGCCCCAACAAAGGAGGGGGGGTCTACGAGCAGTACTTC,CASSPNKGGGVYEQYF
TRBV19,TRBJ1-2,NA,NA,TGTGCCAGTACTCCTACCCTGAACCATGGCTACACCTTC,CASTPTLNHGYTF
TRBV29-1,TRBJ2-6,few,NA,TGCAGCTCCTATGGTAGCGGCTCTGGGGCCAACGTCCTGACTTTC,CSSYGSGSGANVLTF
TRBV6-4,TRBJ2-4,NA,NA,TGTGCCAGCAGGCCCCCAGGGATCCACCTAGCCAAAAACATTCAGTACTTC,CASRPPGIHLAKNIQYF
TRBV5-8,TRBJ2-3,NA,TRBD1,TGTGCCAGCAGCTTAGGGACAGGGATGCAAGATACGCAGTATTTT,CASSLGTGMQDTQYF
TRBV27,TRBJ2-7,NA,TRBD1,TGTGCCAGCAGTTTTTATAGTTCGGGGGACAGGGGCTCCTACGAGCAGTACTTC,CASSFYSSGDRGSYEQYF
TRBV3-1/TRBV3-2,TRBJ1-3,few,NA,TGTGCCAGCAGCCAGCGGGACTCTGGAAACACCATATATTTT,CASSQRDSGNTIYF
TRBV5-1,TRBJ1-1,NA,NA,TGCGCCAGCAGCTTTCTCCCCGGAGGGTACACTGAAGCTTTCTTT,CASSFLPGGYTEAFF
TRBV18,TRBJ1-2,NA,NA,TGTGCCAGCTCACCGGACAGATACTATGGCTACACCTTC,CASSPDRYYGYTF
TRBV18,TRBJ1-3,NA,NA,TGTGCCAGCTCACCACGAGACATATCTGCTGGAAACACCATATATTTT,CASSPRDISAGNTIYF
TRBV11-2,TRBJ2-7,once,TRBD1,TGTGCCAGCAGCTTAGTTGTGGGACAGGGATCCTACGAGCAGTACTTC,CASSLVVGQGSYEQYF
TRBV28,TRBJ1-2,NA,NA,TGTGCCAGCAGTCCATCCGGGGGGGACCCCATCTATGGCTACACCTTC,CASSPSGGDPIYGYTF
TRBV30,TRBJ1-1,NA,NA,TGTGCCTGGAGTGTGGCGAACACTGAAGCTTTCTTT,CAWSVANTEAFF
TRBV7-3,TRBJ2-2,NA,NA,TGTGCCAGCAGCTTAATAGGAGTATCGAACACCGGGGAGCTGTTTTTT,CASSLIGVSNTGELFF
TRBV28,TRBJ2-7,NA,TRBD1,TGTGCCAGCGCCGGGACAGGGGGCTACGAGCAGTACTTC,CASAGTGGYEQYF
TRBV19,TRBJ2-1,NA,NA,TGTGCCAGTACGAGGACAGTGAGCTCCTACAATGAGCAGTTCTTC,CASTRTVSSYNEQFF
TRBV5-1,TRBJ2-2,NA,NA,TGCGCCAGCAGCATAGCCGGGGAGCTGTTTTTT,CASSIAGELFF
TRBV4-2,TRBJ2-3,NA,NA,TGTGCCAGCAGCCAGGTGGGGAGGGGGGTCAGCAGCACAGATACGCAGTATTTT,CASSQVGRGVSSTDTQYF